This T cell receptor (beta chain) was documented in a study of long-term antiretroviral therapy in people with HIV. A note on this clone: Its antigen is unidentified.

V trimming: 9 bases; J trimming: 3 bases; junction bases outside the gene matches: 6. The V gene's germline CDR1 is MNHNS and CDR2 SASEGT. This CDR3 comprises 13 residues. The immunoSEQ assay was v3.0, run at survey level. Measured with immunoSEQ multiplex PCR; TCRdb has only the in-frame clones, and not every one. Of approximately 28,000 clones listed, approximately 95% were seen once; the top ten hold around 7.4%. Broader study findings: Pre-ART expanded clones dominated the repertoire at every time point. Controls showed broader CDR3 length ranges than did the HIV repertoires.

This TCR derives from a young man with HIV. Specimen: unsorted PBMCs, collected 5.3 years after starting antiretroviral therapy. V usage is TRBV6-1 and J usage is TRBJ2-3; the match to TRBD1 covers 7 bases. DNA for the CDR3: TGTGCCAGTACTGACAGGGAAACAGATACGCAGTATTTT. It specifies CASTDRETDTQYF.